The 19 T cell receptor beta chains below all came from one sample that was sequenced in a study of long-term antiretroviral therapy in people with HIV. Investigators performed immunoSEQ version v3.0 at survey level. Repertoires were generated with immunoSEQ multiplex PCR, while TCRdb's copy carries only in-frame clones and drops some. The sample consists of about 16,000 clones, approximately 75% of them appearing once. The material was unsorted PBMCs, obtained 1.5 years before starting antiretroviral therapy. The source is a woman aged 45-59 years with HIV.

A few counts support this clone. V is TRBV7-6 and J is TRBJ2-7; 8 bases align to TRBD1. V lost 3 bases to trimming and J lost 3 bases; unmatched junction nucleotides: 7. This CDR3 comprises 15 residues. In germline, CDR1 is SGHVS, CDR2 FNYEAQ. The CDR3 DNA is TGTGCCAGCAGCTTGCCCGGACAGGGCCTCTACGAGCAGTACTTC. It encodes CASSLPGQGLYEQYF.

The chain couples TRBV7-6 to TRBJ1-6; D gene uncertain. Trimming stripped 5 bases from V and 6 bases from J, with 14 bases between. CDR1 is SGHVS and CDR2 is FNYEAQ in the germline V gene. This CDR3 is 15 amino acids long. CDR3 bases: TGTGCCAGCAGCGCGACTGGTGGGGTTAATTCACCCCTCCACTTT. It specifies CASSATGGVNSPLHF.

The J gene is TRBJ1-1, the V gene TRBV19; TRBD1 is a possible D gene (5 bases). The CDR3 has 12 amino acids. CDR1 and CDR2 from the germline V gene are LNHDA and SQIVND (reference sequence). The V end was cut by 6 bases, the J end by 4 bases, with 9 bases between. The CDR3 DNA is TGTGCCAGTAGCGGTGGGGGCACTGAAGCTTTCTTT. As protein: CASSGGGTEAFF.

The chain employs TRBV29-1 and TRBJ1-1; a weak D match, TRBD1 (5 bases). The CDR3 extends over 10 amino acids. The germline V gene has CDR1 SQVTM and CDR2 ANQGSEA. Trimming left V 4 bases short and J 10 bases short, with 10 bases between. Written as DNA, the CDR3 is TGCAGCGTTGCGGAGGGGCTAGCTTTCTTT. This encodes CSVAEGLAFF. Combining the CDR3 with reference TRBV29-1 and TRBJ1-1 gives the whole variable domain SAVISQKPSRDICQRGTSLTIQCQVDSQVTMMFWYRQQPGQSLTLIATANQGSEATYESGFVIDKFPISRPNLTFSTLTVSNMSPEDSSIYLCSVAEGLAFFGQGTRLTVV.

The J gene is TRBJ2-5, the V gene TRBV18, with no clear D. The CDR3 spans 13 residues. Between the trimmed V and J ends, which lost 0 bases and 4 bases, there was a span of 6 bases. Germline assignment: CDR1 KGHSH and CDR2 LQKENI. The chain's CDR3 is CASSPPSSETQYF. The CDR3 DNA is TGTGCCAGCTCACCACCGAGCTCAGAGACCCAGTACTTC.

V and J are TRBV9 and TRBJ2-2; TRBD2 is a possible D gene (5 bases). From germline, CDR1 is SGDLS and CDR2 YYNGEE. V was shortened by 4 bases and J by 10 bases, with 14 bases between the two germline ends. The CDR3 runs 13 residues. CDR3 nucleotides: TGTGCCAGCAGCCCCCGGGATCCCGTGGAGCTGTTTTTT. Translating it yields CASSPRDPVELFF.

On this clone itself: One end of the junction fails to match germline, which may point to a read error. The CDR3 loop is CASSFGGRNTEAFF. The CDR3 DNA is TGTGCCAGCAGCTTCGGGGGCCGGAACACTGAAGCTTTCTTT. V and J are TRBV5-3 and TRBJ1-1; D might be TRBD1 (6 bases). TRBV5-3 is designated an ORF whose function remains uncertain. This CDR3 contains 14 residues.

The chain carries TRBV28 and TRBJ2-5, with a tentative D call TRBD2 (6 bases). Germline assignment: CDR1 MDHEN and CDR2 SYDVKM. This CDR3 is 15 amino acids long. V lost 5 bases, J lost 3 bases, and 16 bases lay in between. CDR3 DNA sequence: TGTGCCAGCAGTCCTGCTAGCCGCGGGAAAGAGACCCAGTACTTC. It is translated as CASSPASRGKETQYF.

The gene calls are TRBV6-1 and TRBJ1-1; D is undetermined. The CDR3 is 12 residues long. V lost 6 bases, J lost 5 bases, and 10 bases lay in between. Per the germline V gene, CDR1 is MNHNS and CDR2 is SASEGT. Here the CDR3 reads CASRMTGTEAFF. CDR3 DNA sequence: TGTGCCAGCAGGATGACGGGAACTGAAGCTTTCTTT.

This rearrangement joins TRBV2 to TRBJ1-1; 11 nucleotides agree with TRBD1. J lost 7 bases, V lost 4 bases, and 17 bases had no gene match. Germline V gene data show CDR1 as SNHLY and CDR2 as FYNNEI. This CDR3 comprises 18 residues. The DNA for the CDR3 is TGTGCCAGCAGTGGGACAGGGGGCGGCGGAGGAACAATTAATGAAGCTTTCTTT. As protein: CASSGTGGGGGTINEAFF.

As concerns this clone: The sample holds other DNA sequences that translate to the same CDR3. This chain links TRBV27 with TRBJ1-6, with D possibly being TRBD1 (5 bases). The germline CDR1 and CDR2 sequences are MNHEY and SMNVEV (reference sequence). Deletions cut 4 bases from V and 9 bases from J, with 16 bases between. The CDR3 spans 15 residues. CDR3: CASSSVKGRGSPLHF. CDR3 bases: TGTGCCAGCAGTTCAGTGAAGGGGCGGGGTTCACCCCTCCACTTT.

J is TRBJ2-1 and V is TRBV7-9; possible D gene TRBD2, 6 bases. Germline values: CDR1 SEHNR, CDR2 FQNEAQ (reference sequence). The ends were cut back, 6 bases at V and 7 bases at J, with 13 bases in the middle. The CDR3 sequence is 13 residues long. The CDR3 reads CASRLGLGNEQFF. The CDR3 bases are TGTGCCAGCAGACTGGGACTGGGGAATGAGCAGTTCTTC.

This chain links TRBV27 with TRBJ1-5; weak D call: TRBD1 (5 bases). This CDR3 comprises 15 residues. Trimming took off 5 bases at V and 6 bases at J, with 17 bases between the two ends. CDR1 and CDR2 from the germline V gene are MNHEY and SMNVEV (reference sequence). CDR3 protein: CASSGGGEGGQPQHF. DNA of the CDR3: TGTGCCAGCAGTGGCGGGGGGGAGGGAGGTCAGCCCCAGCATTTT.

The chain is built from TRBV10-2 and TRBJ2-7; tentatively, D is TRBD2 (7 bases). Trimming cost V 2 bases and J 4 bases, with 15 bases left between them. Germline assignment: CDR1 WSHSY and CDR2 SAAADI. CDR3 size: 15 residues. CDR3 protein: CASSERTGGAYEQYF. The CDR3 DNA reads TGCGCCAGCAGTGAGCGGACGGGGGGCGCTTACGAGCAGTACTTC.

The genes are TRBV30 and TRBJ2-5; D gene uncertain. CDR1 is GTSNPN, CDR2 SVGIG, per germline (reference sequence). Trimming pared 5 bases from V and 4 bases from J, leaving 11 bases between. This CDR3 region has 12 residues. CDR3 region: CAWARFGETQYF. As DNA, the CDR3 is TGTGCCTGGGCTAGGTTCGGAGAGACCCAGTACTTC. The full variable domain, with the rest looked up from reference TRBV30 and TRBJ2-5, is SQTIHQWPATLVQPVGSPLSLECTVEGTSNPNLYWYRQAAGRGLQLLFYSVGIGQISSEVPQNLSASRPQDRQFILSSKKLLLSDSGFYLCAWARFGETQYFGPGTRLLVL.

By share of the sample, this clone is medium-sized. The V and J genes are TRBV7-9 and TRBJ2-1; D is perhaps TRBD2 (7 bases). The CDR3 is 13 amino acids. Germline lookup yields CDR1 SEHNR and CDR2 FQNEAQ (reference sequence). The V gene lost 7 bases and the J gene lost 8 bases, with 15 bases spanning the gap. The CDR3 loop reads CASIPRGGDEQFF. CDR3 nucleotides: TGTGCCAGCATCCCAAGGGGGGGCGATGAGCAGTTCTTC.

This sequence joins TRBV27 and TRBJ1-2; 9 nucleotides match TRBD1. Germline CDR1 and CDR2: MNHEY and SMNVEV (reference sequence). J lost 7 bases, V lost 3 bases, and 15 bases had no gene match. The CDR3 loop spans 17 amino acids. The CDR3 region has the DNA TGTGCCAGCAGTTTCCGAACCTTGGGACAGGGTACCGGTGGCTACACCTTC. Protein product: CASSFRTLGQGTGGYTF.

This clone was observed a few times. CDR3 residues: CASSHAWKEKLFF. In DNA form, the CDR3 reads TGTGCCAGCAGCCATGCCTGGAAGGAAAAACTGTTTTTT. The genes are TRBV14 and TRBJ1-4; D remains unclear. CDR3 length: 13 amino acids. Germline V gives CDR1 SGHDN, CDR2 FVKESK. The V end was cut by 3 bases, the J end by 8 bases, with 10 bases between.

The chain employs TRBV5-4 and TRBJ1-2, with TRBD1 identical over 10 bases. The CDR3 is made up of 18 amino acids. J gave up 1 base and V 4 bases, and 13 bases lay outside the gene matches. CDR1 is SGHNT, CDR2 YYREEE, per germline (reference sequence). The CDR3 here is CASSPSGTGAFLNYGYTF. CDR3 sequence (DNA): TGTGCCAGCAGCCCCTCCGGGACAGGGGCCTTCCTTAACTATGGCTACACCTTC. The full variable domain, rest sourced from reference TRBV5-4 and TRBJ1-2, is ETGVTQSPTHLIKTRGQQVTLRCSSQSGHNTVSWYQQALGQGPQFIFQYYREEENGRGNFPPRFSGLQFPNYSSELNVNALELDDSALYLCASSPSGTGAFLNYGYTFGSGTRLTVV.